The 12 T cell receptor beta chains in this list originate from one sample, sequenced in a study of CD8 T cells in Susac syndrome. When the RNA was reverse transcribed, random hexamers were used with an input of 0.5 to 1 ug. TCRdb fed the immunoSEQ multiplex PCR reads into MiXCR, producing one record per CDR3 protein. Found here are 150,000 or so distinct CDR3 sequences, 90% to 96% of them singletons; the top ten hold about 0.13%. Sequenced material: CD4+ T cells from PBMCs. These receptor sequences come from a human donor with Susac syndrome.

V gene TRBV12-3 or TRBV12-4 combines with J gene TRBJ2-5, with D unclear. Deletions cut 2 bases from V and 5 bases from J, with 15 bases between. This CDR3 has 15 residues. CDR3 sequence: CASSLLAGPGETQYF. In DNA form, the CDR3 reads TGTGCCAGCAGTTTACTCGCAGGCCCCGGCGAGACCCAGTACTTC.

This chain joins TRBV2 and TRBJ2-1; 7 bases line up with TRBD2. The J segment lost 11 bases and the V segment lost 7 bases, leaving 11 bases of the junction unmatched. The CDR3 is 13 residues long. Germline lookup yields CDR1 SNHLY and CDR2 FYNNEI. The CDR3 loop reads CASISLAGGKQFF. The CDR3 nucleotides are TGTGCCAGCATTTCCTTAGCCGGGGGGAAGCAGTTCTTC.

The genes are TRBV9 and TRBJ2-1; TRBD1 might be the D (5 bases). CDR3 length equals 14 residues. CDR1 SGDLS and CDR2 YYNGEE come from the germline V gene. Trimming took off 5 bases at V and 9 bases at J, with 18 bases between the two ends. The CDR3 bases are TGTGCCAGCAGTCCAATTCCAGGGTCGGGTGAGCAGTTCTTC. This translates into CASSPIPGSGEQFF.

The chain combines TRBV28 with TRBJ1-1, with D possibly matching TRBD1 (6 bases). V was shortened by 9 bases and J by 3 bases, with 14 bases between the two germline ends. This CDR3 comprises 13 residues. Germline V gives CDR1 MDHEN, CDR2 SYDVKM. The CDR3 region is CASNREWDTEAFF. The CDR3 DNA is TGTGCCAGTAACAGGGAGTGGGACACTGAAGCTTTCTTT.

The J gene is TRBJ2-5, the V gene TRBV25-1; 8 bases map to TRBD1. Germline loops: CDR1 MGHDK, CDR2 SYGVNS. The V and J ends lost 4 bases and 5 bases, in that order; junction bases with no gene match: 6. The CDR3 runs 14 residues. The CDR3 nucleotides read TGTGCCAGCAGTGGTCACAGGGGGATGGAGACCCAGTACTTC. Its protein is CASSGHRGMETQYF.

This clonotype was seen only once. This chain joins TRBV27 and TRBJ2-3; TRBD1 might be the D (6 bases). CDR3 length: 16 residues. Germline CDR1 MNHEY, CDR2 SMNVEV (reference sequence). Trimming removed 8 bases at V and 2 bases at J, with 20 bases between. CDR3 in amino acids: CASSLGKGHITDTQYF. The CDR3 bases are TGTGCCAGCTCCCTGGGGAAGGGACACATCACAGATACGCAGTATTTT.

This chain links TRBV14 with TRBJ1-1; D remains unclear. V was clipped by 4 bases and J by 1 base, with 10 bases between them. Per germline, CDR1 SGHDN and CDR2 FVKESK. The CDR3 has 14 amino acids. CDR3 nucleotide sequence: TGTGCCAGCAGCCCGCGGACCGGGAACACTGAAGCTTTCTTT. It is translated as CASSPRTGNTEAFF.

J is TRBJ2-5 and V is TRBV5-1, with D uncertain. V was pared by 0 bases and J by 5 bases, with 14 bases between. Germline CDR1 reads SGHRS; CDR2 reads YFSETQ. The CDR3 has 15 residues. CDR3 protein: CASSLGSTPRETQYF. CDR3 DNA: TGCGCCAGCAGCTTGGGCAGTACCCCTAGGGAGACCCAGTACTTC.

This clonotype was counted once. The chain couples TRBV20-1 to TRBJ2-1; no firm D call. The CDR3 length is 14 residues. Germline assignment: CDR1 DFQATT and CDR2 SNEGSKA (reference sequence). V gave up 5 bases and J gave up 0 bases, with 11 bases separating them. CDR3 coding DNA: TGCAGTGCTGAGAAGTTGAGCTCCTACAATGAGCAGTTCTTC. As protein: CSAEKLSSYNEQFF.

As concerns this clonotype: The junction departs from germline at one end; a sequencing error may be responsible. The CDR3: CASSLRASSTTNEKLFF. In nucleotides, the CDR3 is TGTGCTAGCAGCTTAAGAGCCAGCTCGACAACTAATGAAAAACTGTTTTTT. The V gene is TRBV7-7, the J gene TRBJ1-4, with D unclear. Germline CDR1 SSHAT, CDR2 FNYEAQ (reference sequence). The CDR3 consists of 17 residues. The variable domain in full, with the rest retrieved from reference TRBV7-7 and TRBJ1-4, is GAGVSQSPRYKVTKRGQDVTLRCDPISSHATLYWYQQALGQGPEFLTYFNYEAQPDKSGLPSDRFSAERPEGSISTLTIQRTEQRDSAMYRCASSLRASSTTNEKLFFGSGTQLSVL.

The rearrangement uses TRBV13 and TRBJ1-1, with 7 bases aligning to TRBD1. This CDR3 has 14 amino acids. J was trimmed by 6 bases and V by 1 base; bases with no gene match: 5. Germline CDR1 PRHDT, CDR2 FYEKMQ (reference sequence). The CDR3 coding sequence is TGTGCCAGCAGCTTAGCCGATACAGGGGCTGAAGCTTTCTTT. Its protein is CASSLADTGAEAFF.

CDR3: CASSLRGQPISWDEQFF. In DNA, the CDR3 is TGTGCCAGCAGCTTAAGAGGACAGCCAATTAGTTGGGATGAGCAGTTCTTC. V usage is TRBV7-3 and J usage is TRBJ2-1; maybe TRBD1 (6 bases). The CDR3 is 17 residues long. The germline V gene has CDR1 SGHTA and CDR2 FQGTGA. V was cut by 1 base and J by 8 bases, with 21 bases left in between.